Presented here are 22 T cell receptor beta chains from one specimen sequenced in a study of blood T cells in healthy people across ages. A sample-barcoded 5' primer and a J-beta primer mix were used in a second PCR of roughly 7 to 11 cycles. Via MiXCR, TCRdb re-called the 5' RACE reads, giving one row per CDR3 protein. The data hold around 500,000 distinct CDR3 sequences, with 45% to 55% observed a single time. Input material: blood. The receptors derive from a man older than 75 in good health.

The chain has TRBV5-6 and TRBJ2-2; TRBD2 aligns across 10 bases. Per germline, CDR1 SGHDT and CDR2 YYEEEE. Trimming cost V 2 bases and J 3 bases; bases outside gene matches: 1. The CDR3 totals 15 residues. CDR3: CASSFSGRDTGELFF. The CDR3 bases are TGTGCCAGCAGCTTCAGCGGGAGGGACACCGGGGAGCTGTTTTTT.

The chain is built from TRBV20-1 and TRBJ2-5, with a tentative D call TRBD2 (6 bases). Trimming shortened V by 0 bases and J by 0 bases, and 17 bases separated the two germline ends. Germline V gives CDR1 DFQATT, CDR2 SNEGSKA (reference sequence). This CDR3 spans 17 amino acids. CDR3 coding DNA: TGCAGTGCTAGAGAACGCCGGGACTTTGCGTACCAAGAGACCCAGTACTTC. Its translation: CSARERRDFAYQETQYF.

This clonotype showed up just a few times. The chain combines TRBV7-2 with TRBJ2-4; 7 bases map to TRBD1. J lost 0 bases, V lost 2 bases, and 7 bases had no gene match. Germline CDR1 SGHTA, CDR2 FQGNSA. The CDR3 is made up of 17 amino acids. CDR3: CASSLPPGTVAKNIQYF. As DNA, the CDR3 is TGTGCCAGCAGCTTACCCCCCGGGACAGTAGCCAAAAACATTCAGTACTTC.

This clonotype was recorded a few times. The V and J genes are TRBV6-2 or TRBV6-3 and TRBJ2-5, with D possibly being TRBD2 (5 bases). The CDR3 loop spans 15 amino acids. V lost 0 bases and J lost 4, with 12 bases in between. CDR1 is MNHEY, CDR2 SVGEGT, per germline. CDR3 loop: CASSYSTAERETQYF. The DNA for the CDR3 is TGTGCCAGCAGTTACTCCACAGCGGAGAGAGAGACCCAGTACTTC.

This clonotype was recorded a few times. This sequence joins TRBV29-1 and TRBJ2-5; D unresolved. V gave up 8 bases and J gave up 4 bases, with 11 bases separating them. The germline V gene has CDR1 SQVTM and CDR2 ANQGSEA. The length of the CDR3 is 11 residues. The CDR3 is CSTRRRETQYF. Written as DNA, the CDR3 is TGCAGCACCCGACGGCGAGAGACCCAGTACTTC.

This clonotype came up once. The V call is TRBV6-6, the J call TRBJ1-1, with unresolved D. The CDR3 is 14 residues long. V was pared by 0 bases and J by 3 bases, with 8 bases between. CDR1 MNHNY and CDR2 SVGAGI come from the germline V gene (reference sequence). Here the CDR3 DNA reads TGTGCCAGCAGTTACTCATACGGGGACACTGAAGCTTTCTTT. Its translation is CASSYSYGDTEAFF.

CDR3 in amino acids: CSARDPRGADTQYF. The CDR3 DNA is TGCAGTGCTAGAGACCCCAGGGGCGCAGATACGCAGTATTTT. The chain joins TRBV20-1 to TRBJ2-3; perhaps TRBD1 as D (6 bases). CDR1 and CDR2 from the germline V gene are DFQATT and SNEGSKA (reference sequence). This CDR3 has 14 residues. V shed 0 bases and J shed 4 bases, with 11 bases lying between them.

The V gene is TRBV20-1, the J gene TRBJ2-7; 8 nucleotides align to TRBD1. The CDR3 runs 12 residues. Germline V gene lookup returns CDR1 DFQATT and CDR2 SNEGSKA (reference sequence). CDR3 residues: CSCRGPNYEQYF. In DNA form, the CDR3 reads TGCAGCTGCAGGGGGCCTAACTACGAGCAGTACTTC.

This clonotype has a handful of counts. The V call is TRBV7-2, the J call TRBJ2-7, with D tentatively TRBD1 or TRBD2 (5 bases each). The J call may be faulty, since TRBJ2-5 better matches the DNA end. Germline values: CDR1 SGHTA, CDR2 FQGNSA. The CDR3 consists of 16 residues. For the CDR3, the DNA is TGTGCCAGCAGCTTAACGGGACGCAGGGATCAAGAGACCCAGTACTTC. Its protein is CASSLTGRRDQETQYF.

This clonotype was counted between two and nine times. The rearrangement uses TRBV2 and TRBJ1-2; 10 positions agree with TRBD1. This CDR3 has 15 amino acids. Germline V gives CDR1 SNHLY, CDR2 FYNNEI. Unmatched junction bases numbered 10, after V lost 6 bases and J lost 6 bases. CDR3 in amino acids: CASRQTGGGKNGYTF. The CDR3 nucleotides are TGTGCCAGCAGGCAGACAGGGGGCGGGAAGAATGGCTACACCTTC.

In this sample, this clonotype turned up a few times. Written as DNA, the CDR3 is TGTGCCAGCAGCCAAGAGGCCCCGGGGCTAGAATCCGTTGGAGATACGCAGTATTTT. Residues: CASSQEAPGLESVGDTQYF. This chain links TRBV4-2 with TRBJ2-3; D might be TRBD1 or TRBD2, each matching 5 bases. CDR1 is LGHNA and CDR2 is YNFKEQ in the germline V gene. The CDR3 covers 19 residues. V lost 0 bases and J lost 5, with 24 bases in between.

There are a few counts of this clonotype. The chain joins TRBV5-1 to TRBJ1-2; a possible D gene is TRBD1 (5 bases). CDR1 is SGHRS and CDR2 is YFSETQ in the germline V gene. V lost 4 bases and J 6 bases, leaving 22 bases between the germline ends. The CDR3 is 16 amino acids. The CDR3 DNA sequence: TGCGCCAGCAGCCCCCGCTTCGGAGGGACTTCAAATGGCTACACCTTC. Amino acid sequence: CASSPRFGGTSNGYTF.

The J gene is TRBJ2-1, the V gene TRBV3-1; 14 nucleotides match TRBD2. With the DNA end fitting TRBJ2-7 better, the J assignment may be wrong. Germline assignment: CDR1 LGHDT and CDR2 YNNKEL (reference sequence). The CDR3 spans 17 residues. CDR3: CASSEGAPGLAGDEQYF. CDR3 sequence (DNA): TGTGCCAGCAGCGAGGGGGCACCGGGACTAGCGGGAGATGAGCAGTACTTC.

This rearrangement joins TRBV2 to TRBJ2-5; D is uncertain. The last part of the DNA fits TRBJ2-7 better; the J call may be wrong. Germline lookup yields CDR1 SNHLY and CDR2 FYNNEI. This CDR3 has 13 amino acids. For the CDR3, the DNA is TGTGCCAGCAGTGATAGGATAGACTACGAGCAGTACTTC. Protein: CASSDRIDYEQYF.

This clonotype has more than one count but fewer than ten. The rearrangement uses TRBV7-2 and TRBJ2-3; 9 bases are shared with TRBD2. This CDR3 has 18 residues. Germline-derived CDR1 and CDR2 are SGHTA and FQGNSA. J lost 4 bases, V lost 5 bases, and 16 bases had no gene match. This chain's CDR3 is CASSRHPLSGRLPDTQYF. CDR3 coding DNA: TGTGCCAGCAGCCGCCACCCCCTTAGCGGGAGACTCCCAGATACGCAGTATTTT.

This clonotype was found many times. The chain has TRBV6-1 and TRBJ2-6; 8 nucleotides line up with TRBD1. V dropped 6 bases and J dropped 0; count of bases not matched to a gene: 10. The germline CDR1 and CDR2 sequences are MNHNS and SASEGT. This CDR3 contains 18 residues. The CDR3 loop reads CASRMPGQAPSGANVLTF. CDR3 bases: TGTGCCAGCAGAATGCCGGGACAGGCACCCTCTGGGGCCAACGTCCTGACTTTC.

The V gene is TRBV20-1, the J gene TRBJ2-1; D ambiguous. The CDR3 has 15 amino acids. The germline V gene has CDR1 DFQATT and CDR2 SNEGSKA (reference sequence). Between the trimmed V and J ends, which lost 0 bases and 4 bases, there was a span of 13 bases. CDR3 sequence: CSARDARRIYNEQFF. CDR3 in DNA: TGCAGTGCTAGAGATGCCCGTAGAATTTACAATGAGCAGTTCTTC.

This clonotype is a singleton in its sample. The V call is TRBV25-1, the J call TRBJ1-6; tentatively, D is TRBD1 (6 bases). There are 15 residues in the CDR3. Trimming removed 1 base at V and 6 bases at J, with 10 bases between. Germline CDR1 is MGHDK and CDR2 is SYGVNS. The CDR3, as DNA: TGTGCCAGCAGTGAATTTACAGGGAGTAATTCACCCCTCCACTTT. Protein sequence: CASSEFTGSNSPLHF.

J is TRBJ2-7 and V is TRBV25-1; D might be TRBD1 or TRBD2, each matching 5 bases. The length of the CDR3 is 13 residues. Trimming removed 0 bases from V and 4 bases from J, with 7 bases in between. The germline V gene has CDR1 MGHDK and CDR2 SYGVNS. CDR3 sequence (DNA): TGTGCCAGCAGTGAATACTGGGGGTACGAGCAGTACTTC. Protein: CASSEYWGYEQYF.

This sequence joins TRBV7-3 and TRBJ2-1; no definite D call. Germline-derived CDR1 and CDR2 are SGHTA and FQGTGA. V lost 3 bases and J 6 bases, leaving 24 bases between the germline ends. The length of the CDR3 is 18 residues. CDR3 residues: CASSFWRVLRAWANEQFF. CDR3 DNA sequence: TGTGCCAGCAGCTTTTGGAGAGTTTTACGAGCTTGGGCCAATGAGCAGTTCTTC.

The rearrangement joins TRBV7-9 to TRBJ2-1; D is undetermined. V lost 3 bases, J lost 3 bases, and 12 bases lay in between. Germline values: CDR1 SEHNR, CDR2 FQNEAQ (reference sequence). This CDR3 spans 15 amino acids. This chain's CDR3 is CASSFDPVLYNEQFF. Written as DNA, the CDR3 is TGTGCCAGCAGCTTCGACCCGGTCCTCTACAATGAGCAGTTCTTC.

About this clonotype itself: Its ends do not fully match the called genes, so a read error is possible. The chain has TRBV20-1 and TRBJ2-7; TRBD1 agrees at 9 bases. This CDR3 contains 13 residues. Germline CDR1 reads DFQATT; CDR2 reads SNEGSKA (reference sequence). The CDR3 region has the DNA TGCGGTGCTACCGGGACAGGGTCCCGAGAGCAGTACTTC. It specifies CGATGTGSREQYF.